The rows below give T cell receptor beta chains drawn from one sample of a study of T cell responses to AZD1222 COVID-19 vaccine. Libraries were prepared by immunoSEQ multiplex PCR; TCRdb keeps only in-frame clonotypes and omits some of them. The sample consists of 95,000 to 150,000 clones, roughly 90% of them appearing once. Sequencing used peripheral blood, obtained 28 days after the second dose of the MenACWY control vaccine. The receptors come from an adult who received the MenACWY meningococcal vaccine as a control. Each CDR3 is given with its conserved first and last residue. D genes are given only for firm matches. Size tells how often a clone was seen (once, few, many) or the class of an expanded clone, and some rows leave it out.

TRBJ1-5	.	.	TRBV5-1	CASREGGNQPQHF	TGCGCCAGCAGAGAGGGCGGCAATCAGCCCCAGCATTTT
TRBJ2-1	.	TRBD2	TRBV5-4	CASSSGTSGSTEQFF	TGTGCCAGCAGCTCCGGGACTAGCGGGAGCACTGAGCAGTTCTTC
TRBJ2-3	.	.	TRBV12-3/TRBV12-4	CASTTFGGDTQYF	TGTGCCAGCACCACCTTTGGTGGAGATACGCAGTATTTT
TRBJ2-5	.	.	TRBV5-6	CASSLSDFPNPETQYF	TGTGCCAGCAGCTTGTCGGATTTCCCAAACCCAGAGACCCAGTACTTC
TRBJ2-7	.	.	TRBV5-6	CASSLDSPGAGGEQYF	TGTGCCAGCAGCTTGGATAGTCCTGGTGCCGGGGGCGAGCAGTACTTC
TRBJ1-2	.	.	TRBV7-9	CASSRDSANYGYTF	TGTGCCAGCAGCCGCGACAGTGCTAACTATGGCTACACCTTC
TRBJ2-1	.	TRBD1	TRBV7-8	CASSLVGYTGVNEQFF	TGTGCCAGCAGCTTGGTGGGGTACACAGGGGTCAATGAGCAGTTCTTC
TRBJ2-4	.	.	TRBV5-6	CASSWGDTENIQYF	TGTGCCAGCAGCTGGGGGGATACGGAAAACATTCAGTACTTC
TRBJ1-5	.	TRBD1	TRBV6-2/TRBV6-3	CASSVQGYQPQHF	TGTGCCAGCAGCGTACAGGGGTATCAGCCCCAGCATTTT
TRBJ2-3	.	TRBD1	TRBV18	CASSPLVMTGFADTQYF	TGTGCCAGCTCACCACTCGTAATGACAGGGTTCGCAGATACGCAGTATTTT
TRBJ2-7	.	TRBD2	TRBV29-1	CSVGGSSGTYEQYF	TGCAGCGTGGGGGGATCTAGCGGGACCTACGAGCAGTACTTC
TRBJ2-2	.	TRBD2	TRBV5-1	CASSTTSGPRLASGLFF	TGCGCCAGCAGCACAACTAGCGGCCCCCGCCTTGCCTCGGGGCTGTTTTTT
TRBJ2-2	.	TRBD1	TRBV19	CATPDGTGVPGELFF	TGTGCCACCCCCGACGGGACAGGGGTTCCCGGGGAGCTGTTTTTT
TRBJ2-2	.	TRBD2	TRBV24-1	CATSDLGVAGGPTGELFF	TGTGCCACCAGTGATTTGGGGGTCGCGGGAGGGCCTACCGGGGAGCTGTTTTTT
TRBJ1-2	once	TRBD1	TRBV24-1	CATSEPDRDYGYTF	TGTGCCACCAGTGAACCCGACAGGGACTATGGCTACACCTTC
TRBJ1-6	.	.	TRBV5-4	CASSLGNSPLHF	TGTGCCAGCAGCTTGGGAAATTCACCCCTCCACTTT
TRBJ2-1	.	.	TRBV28	CASSSRGDEQFF	TGTGCCAGCAGTTCCAGGGGCGATGAGCAGTTCTTC
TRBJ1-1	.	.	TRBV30	CAWSTRGTTEAFF	TGTGCCTGGAGTACGAGGGGGACTACTGAAGCTTTCTTT
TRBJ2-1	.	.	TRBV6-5	CASLGWGGEGNEQFF	TGTGCCAGCTTGGGGTGGGGGGGCGAGGGCAATGAGCAGTTCTTC
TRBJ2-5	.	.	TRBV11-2	CASSENGGRETQYF	TGTGCCAGCAGCGAGAATGGGGGTAGGGAGACCCAGTACTTC
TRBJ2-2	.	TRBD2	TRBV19	CATNGGAGGAGVNTGELFF	TGTGCCACCAACGGGGGCGCGGGAGGAGCGGGGGTGAACACCGGGGAGCTGTTTTTT
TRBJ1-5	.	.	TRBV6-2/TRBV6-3	CASSYSRDGNQPQHF	TGTGCCAGCAGTTACTCGAGGGATGGCAATCAGCCCCAGCATTTT
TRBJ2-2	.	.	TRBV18	CASSAGSKGVGELFF	TGTGCCAGCTCAGCAGGGTCGAAAGGGGTCGGGGAGCTGTTTTTT
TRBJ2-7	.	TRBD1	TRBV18	CASSPSGTGWGEQYF	TGTGCCAGCTCACCTTCCGGGACAGGGTGGGGCGAGCAGTACTTC
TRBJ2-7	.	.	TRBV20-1	CSASSGPHYEQYF	TGCAGTGCCAGTTCAGGACCCCACTACGAGCAGTACTTC
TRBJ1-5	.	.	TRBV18	CASSPGVSNQPQHF	TGTGCCAGCTCACCAGGGGTTAGCAATCAGCCCCAGCATTTT
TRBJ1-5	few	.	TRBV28	CASCERSWNQPQHF	TGTGCCAGCTGTGAGAGGTCCTGGAATCAGCCCCAGCATTTT
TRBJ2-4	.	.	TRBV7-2	CASSLGGLKEGKNIQYF	TGTGCCAGCAGCTTAGGGGGCCTCAAAGAGGGGAAAAACATTCAGTACTTC
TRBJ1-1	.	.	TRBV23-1	CASNTEGRSNTEAFF	TGCGCCAGCAATACGGAAGGACGGTCGAACACTGAAGCTTTCTTT
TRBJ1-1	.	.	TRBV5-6	CASSRMLWGNTEAFF	TGTGCCAGCAGCCGGATGTTGTGGGGGAACACTGAAGCTTTCTTT
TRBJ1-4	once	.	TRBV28	CASSLYRVVEKLFF	TGTGCCAGCAGTTTATACAGGGTTGTTGAAAAACTGTTTTTT
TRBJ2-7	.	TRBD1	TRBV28	CASSPGTGVFHEQYF	TGTGCCAGCAGTCCCGGGACAGGGGTTTTCCACGAGCAGTACTTC
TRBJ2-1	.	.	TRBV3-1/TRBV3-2	CASSQRGSYNEQFF	TGTGCCAGCAGCCAGAGAGGATCCTACAATGAGCAGTTCTTC
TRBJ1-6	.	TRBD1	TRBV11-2	CASSRTTGQGGYSPLHF	TGTGCCAGCAGCCGTACCACCGGACAGGGGGGTTATTCACCCCTCCACTTT
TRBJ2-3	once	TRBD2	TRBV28	CASSFTSGSSDTQYF	TGTGCCAGCAGTTTTACTAGCGGGAGCTCGGATACGCAGTATTTT
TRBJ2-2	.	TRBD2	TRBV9	CASSPRGRTHTGELFF	TGTGCCAGCAGCCCCCGCGGGAGGACTCACACCGGGGAGCTGTTTTTT
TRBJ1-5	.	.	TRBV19	CASSIGQLNQPQHF	TGTGCCAGTAGTATAGGACAGCTCAATCAGCCCCAGCATTTT
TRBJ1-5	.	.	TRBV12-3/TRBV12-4	CASSLRERLAQHF	TGTGCCAGCAGTCTACGGGAGAGATTAGCCCAGCATTTT
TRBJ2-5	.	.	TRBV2	CASWWETQYF	TGTGCCAGCTGGTGGGAGACCCAGTACTTC
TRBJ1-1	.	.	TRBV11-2	CASSLVGHLQLGRAEAFF	TGTGCCAGCAGCTTAGTTGGTCACCTTCAACTCGGGCGCGCTGAAGCTTTCTTT
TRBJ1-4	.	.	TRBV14	CASSLGDRATNEKLFF	TGTGCCAGCAGCCTTGGTGACAGAGCAACTAATGAAAAACTGTTTTTT
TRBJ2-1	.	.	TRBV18	CASSPPGRGVGNEQFF	TGTGCCAGCTCACCACCGGGTAGGGGAGTGGGGAATGAGCAGTTCTTC
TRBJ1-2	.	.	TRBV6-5	CASSYSFVFSGYTF	TGTGCCAGCAGTTACTCCTTCGTTTTCTCTGGCTACACCTTC
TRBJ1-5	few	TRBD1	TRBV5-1	CASSFSGGSQPQHF	TGCGCCAGCAGCTTTTCAGGGGGATCTCAGCCCCAGCATTTT
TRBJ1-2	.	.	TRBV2	CASSEGNPHF	TGTGCCAGCAGTGAAGGTAACCCTCACTTC
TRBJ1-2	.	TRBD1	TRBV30	CAWTLQGAAGYTF	TGTGCCTGGACTTTACAGGGGGCGGCTGGCTACACCTTC
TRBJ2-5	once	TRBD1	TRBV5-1	CASSSQGVATQYF	TGCGCCAGCAGCTCACAGGGGGTGGCGACCCAGTACTTC
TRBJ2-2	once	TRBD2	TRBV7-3	CASSSRLAGFTTGELFF	TGTGCCAGCAGCTCCCGACTAGCCGGGTTCACCACCGGGGAGCTGTTTTTT
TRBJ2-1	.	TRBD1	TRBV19	CASSRTGTRVDEQFF	TGTGCCAGTAGTAGGACAGGGACTCGGGTCGATGAGCAGTTCTTC
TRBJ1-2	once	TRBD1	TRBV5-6	CASSEPGQAHYGYTF	TGTGCCAGCAGCGAACCGGGACAGGCGCACTATGGCTACACCTTC
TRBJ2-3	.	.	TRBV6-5	CASSFWTPTSTDTQYF	TGTGCCAGCAGTTTCTGGACTCCCACCTCCACAGATACGCAGTATTTT
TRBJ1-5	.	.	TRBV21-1	CASSKESGHQYQPQHF	TGTGCCAGCAGCAAAGAATCGGGACACCAATATCAGCCCCAGCATTTT
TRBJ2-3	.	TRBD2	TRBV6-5	CASSFGTSGGVDTQYF	TGTGCCAGCAGTTTCGGGACTAGCGGGGGGGTAGATACGCAGTATTTT
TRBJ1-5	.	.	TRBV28	CASILSGLVSQPQHF	TGTGCCAGCATCCTTTCGGGGTTAGTGAGTCAGCCCCAGCATTTT
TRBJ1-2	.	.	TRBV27	CASRQVGSSGYTF	TGTGCCAGCCGGCAGGTTGGCTCGTCTGGCTACACCTTC